The 21 T cell receptor beta chains given below trace back to one sample, sequenced in a study of OX40 agonist ivuxolimab in advanced cancers. Libraries were prepared by immunoSEQ multiplex PCR; TCRdb keeps only in-frame clonotypes and omits some of them. Of some 66,000 clones in the sample, about nine tenths were seen once. The specimen comprised CD4+ or CD8+ T cells sorted from blood, sampled in a trial of the OX40 agonist ivuxolimab. The receptor source for this set is an adult with an advanced solid tumor such as melanoma, head and neck, liver or kidney cancer.

The rearrangement joins TRBV7-2 to TRBJ2-7; D may correspond to TRBD1 or TRBD2 (5 bases each). Germline V gives CDR1 SGHTA, CDR2 FQGNSA. V gave up 1 base and J gave up 2 bases, with 15 bases separating them. The CDR3 runs 16 residues. CDR3 in amino acids: CASSLVGSGTTYEQYF. The CDR3 nucleotides read TGTGCCAGCAGCTTAGTGGGGTCGGGGACGACCTACGAGCAGTACTTC.

This rearrangement joins TRBV4-3 to TRBJ2-7; perhaps TRBD1 as D (5 bases). This CDR3 contains 18 residues. Germline V gene data show CDR1 as LGHNA and CDR2 as YSLEER. V gave up 4 bases and J gave up 1 base, with 23 bases separating them. The CDR3 nucleotides are TGCGCCAGCAGCCTAGGATCCCTCGGGCAGGGAATTTCCTACGAGCAGTACTTC. Protein: CASSLGSLGQGISYEQYF.

The V gene is TRBV11-2, the J gene TRBJ2-1; D gene ambiguous. The CDR3 spans 14 residues. V lost 4 bases, J lost 9 bases, and 16 bases lay in between. Germline V CDR1 and CDR2: SGHAT, FQNNGV. In DNA form, the CDR3 reads TGTGCCAGCAGCTCTTTCCCCCTCAGTCGTGAGCAGTTCTTC. Encoded protein: CASSSFPLSREQFF.

The genes are TRBV28 and TRBJ1-1, with 7 bases fitting TRBD1. Trimming at V came to 8 bases and at J to 1 base, leaving 13 bases not matched to a gene. Germline-derived CDR1 and CDR2 are MDHEN and SYDVKM. This CDR3 comprises 16 residues. This CDR3 reads CASVPAGGRRNTEAFF. The CDR3 nucleotides read TGTGCCAGCGTACCTGCAGGGGGGAGGAGGAACACTGAAGCTTTCTTT.

This clone was seen a handful of times. The chain recombines TRBV13 with TRBJ2-1; D gene unclear. This CDR3 region has 13 residues. Germline-derived CDR1 and CDR2 are PRHDT and FYEKMQ (reference sequence). V was clipped by 1 base and J by 9 bases, with 10 bases between them. Here the CDR3 reads CASSLESGREQFF. The CDR3 coding sequence is TGTGCCAGCAGCTTAGAATCAGGACGTGAGCAGTTCTTC.

The chain combines TRBV19 with TRBJ1-2; 7 bases agree with TRBD1. The trim removed 3 bases at V and 0 bases at J, leaving 13 bases unmatched. CDR3 length: 18 amino acids. CDR1 and CDR2 from the germline V gene are LNHDA and SQIVND (reference sequence). The CDR3, as DNA: TGTGCCAGTAGTATGGGGACAGTTCTCCCCTGGGCTAACTATGGCTACACCTTC. Translated: CASSMGTVLPWANYGYTF.

The chain has TRBV7-2 and TRBJ2-7; TRBD1 or TRBD2 may be the D gene (6 bases each). The V and J ends lost 3 bases and 2 bases respectively, with 14 bases between them. This CDR3 region has 15 residues. Germline V gene lookup returns CDR1 SGHTA and CDR2 FQGNSA. The CDR3 region is CASSLRRGPTYEQYF. In DNA, the CDR3 is TGTGCCAGCAGCTTGAGACGGGGGCCGACCTACGAGCAGTACTTC.

The chain employs TRBV12-5 and TRBJ1-1, with 10 bases that match TRBD1. The J segment lost 1 base and the V segment lost 6 bases, leaving 8 bases of the junction unmatched. The CDR3 covers 16 residues. The germline V gene encodes CDR1 LGHNT and CDR2 FRNRAP. The CDR3 DNA reads TGTGCTAGTGGGGATCGACAGGGGGCCGAGAACACTGAAGCTTTCTTT. Translating it yields CASGDRQGAENTEAFF.

This rearrangement joins TRBV14 to TRBJ1-4; 7 bases fit TRBD1. After removal of 4 bases from V and 2 bases from J, the junction contained 4 bases not matched to a gene. This CDR3 is built from 15 residues. Germline V gene data show CDR1 as SGHDN and CDR2 as FVKESK. CDR3 nucleotides: TGTGCCAGCAGCCCCCCGACAGGGACTAATGAAAAACTGTTTTTT. This translates into CASSPPTGTNEKLFF.

J is TRBJ2-1 and V is TRBV2, with 7 nucleotides matching TRBD2. V lost 2 bases and J lost 8; bases outside the gene matches: 6. Per germline, CDR1 SNHLY and CDR2 FYNNEI. The length of the CDR3 is 14 residues. The CDR3 DNA reads as TGTGCCAGCAGTGAAAGGACTAGTAGCTATGAGCAGTTCTTC. Translated, it gives CASSERTSSYEQFF.

This clone was detected only once. The V gene is TRBV11-2, the J gene TRBJ2-5; 7 bases map to TRBD1. CDR3 length: 14 amino acids. Germline CDR1 is SGHAT and CDR2 is FQNNGV. V shed 5 bases, J shed 2 bases, and the junction held 5 bases outside the gene matches. CDR3 sequence reads: CASSRDRAQETQYF. CDR3 coding DNA: TGTGCCAGCAGCCGCGACAGGGCTCAAGAGACCCAGTACTTC. The full variable domain, completed using reference TRBV11-2 and TRBJ2-5, is EAGVAQSPRYKIIEKRQSVAFWCNPISGHATLYWYQQILGQGPKLLIQFQNNGVVDDSQLPKDRFSAERLKGVDSTLKIQPAKLEDSAVYLCASSRDRAQETQYFGPGTRLLVL.

The rearrangement links TRBV6-6 to TRBJ2-1; 8 bases line up with TRBD1. V lost 8 bases and J lost 3; bases outside the gene matches: 9. The CDR3 length is 15 residues. CDR1 MNHNY and CDR2 SVGAGI come from the germline V gene (reference sequence). Written as DNA, the CDR3 is TGTGCCAGCTGGGGTGGCAGGGGGCTCTACAATGAGCAGTTCTTC. As protein: CASWGGRGLYNEQFF.

This clone occurred once. The rearrangement uses TRBV7-2 and TRBJ1-4; TRBD1 might be the D (6 bases). The CDR3 length is 15 residues. Germline CDR1 and CDR2: SGHTA and FQGNSA. The germline V and J ends were trimmed by 0 bases and 8 bases, with 13 bases remaining between them. The CDR3, as DNA: TGTGCCAGCAGCTTAGCGGGGGGGGCGAGGGAAAAACTGTTTTTT. It codes for CASSLAGGAREKLFF.

V gene TRBV30 combines with J gene TRBJ1-6; possible D gene TRBD1, 5 bases. Germline loops: CDR1 GTSNPN, CDR2 SVGIG (reference sequence). V lost 2 bases and J 7 bases, leaving 12 bases between the germline ends. CDR3 length: 14 amino acids. The CDR3 reads CAWSPGTVNSPLHF. CDR3 DNA: TGTGCCTGGAGTCCCGGGACGGTGAATTCACCCCTCCACTTT.

V and J are TRBV10-3 and TRBJ2-5; tentatively, D is TRBD1 or TRBD2 (6 bases each). The CDR3 covers 15 residues. Germline V gives CDR1 ENHRY, CDR2 SYGVKD. V dropped 11 bases and J dropped 1 base, with 20 bases sitting between them. The CDR3 DNA follows: TGTGCCGGAGGATTGAGTCGGGGGCCCCAAGAGACCCAGTACTTC. Its protein is CAGGLSRGPQETQYF.

The J gene is TRBJ2-1, the V gene TRBV27, with TRBD1 matching over 7 bases. Germline CDR1 is MNHEY and CDR2 is SMNVEV (reference sequence). CDR3 size: 15 residues. The J segment lost 3 bases and the V segment lost 5 bases, leaving 7 bases of the junction unmatched. The CDR3 nucleotides are TGTGCCAGCAGTCCGAGGGGGCCCTTCTACAATGAGCAGTTCTTC. Its protein product is CASSPRGPFYNEQFF.

The chain recombines TRBV19 with TRBJ2-6; D assignment may be TRBD1 or TRBD2 (7 bases each). CDR1 is LNHDA and CDR2 is SQIVND in the germline V gene (reference sequence). CDR3 length: 17 residues. Between the trimmed V and J ends, which lost 10 bases and 1 base, there was a span of 20 bases. The CDR3 reads CAISGGALGSGANVLTF. For the CDR3, the DNA is TGTGCCATCTCAGGGGGGGCGTTGGGTTCTGGGGCCAACGTCCTGACTTTC.

This clone was observed a few times. This chain links TRBV7-2 with TRBJ1-2; D ambiguous. There are 15 residues in the CDR3. The germline V and J ends were trimmed by 4 bases and 0 bases, with 12 bases remaining between them. CDR1 is SGHTA, CDR2 FQGNSA, per germline. CDR3 in amino acids: CASSSEHDTNYGYTF. The CDR3 coding sequence is TGTGCCAGCAGCTCGGAACACGACACTAACTATGGCTACACCTTC.

This chain uses TRBV7-8 with TRBJ1-1; weak D call: TRBD1 (6 bases). Trimming cost V 0 bases and J 3 bases, with 14 bases left between them. Germline V CDR1 and CDR2: SGHVS, FQNEAQ. CDR3 length equals 16 residues. CDR3: CASSLAGQSDDTEAFF. The DNA for the CDR3 is TGTGCCAGCAGCTTAGCCGGACAGAGTGATGACACTGAAGCTTTCTTT.

The chain has TRBV7-2 and TRBJ2-3, with a weak D call TRBD2 (6 bases). Germline V lookup: CDR1 SGHTA, CDR2 FQGNSA. The CDR3 is 13 amino acids. V was clipped by 9 bases and J by 2 bases, with 12 bases between them. CDR3 bases: TGTGCCAGTAACGGGGGATTCACAGATACGCAGTATTTT. Translating gives CASNGGFTDTQYF.

J is TRBJ1-5 and V is TRBV2, with D possibly TRBD1 on 5 matching bases. CDR3 length equals 15 residues. Germline assignment: CDR1 SNHLY and CDR2 FYNNEI. V lost 6 bases to trimming and J lost 5 bases, with 17 bases between them. CDR3 loop: CASRTTAQADQPQHF. CDR3 coding DNA: TGTGCCAGCAGGACGACAGCTCAGGCGGATCAGCCCCAGCATTTT.